What follows are 14 T cell receptor beta chains derived from one specimen sequenced in a study of cytomegalovirus exposure and HLA in healthy donors. It was with 60 Vbeta and 13 Jbeta primers that the PCR ran. Method: immunoSEQ multiplex PCR; TCRdb's copy keeps in-frame clones and lacks some. The sample gives around 180,000 clones, about 72% of which show up once; approximately 1.4% is in the top ten. The specimen sequenced was PBMCs. Source of these receptors: a girl aged 10-17 years in good health and CMV-seronegative.

The chain has TRBV9 and TRBJ2-5, with a weak D call TRBD2 (6 bases). The J call may not be correct, given that the DNA end is closer to TRBJ2-7. The CDR3 totals 14 residues. The germline CDR1 and CDR2 sequences are SGDLS and YYNGEE. The CDR3 sequence is CASSVAGEPYEQYF. In DNA, the CDR3 is TGTGCCAGCAGCGTAGCGGGGGAGCCCTACGAGCAGTACTTC.

The rearrangement links TRBV19 to TRBJ2-5; D is ambiguous. V was trimmed by 0 bases and J by 5 bases, leaving 4 bases between them. The CDR3 totals 12 residues. Germline loops: CDR1 LNHDA, CDR2 SQIVND (reference sequence). The CDR3, as DNA: TGTGCCAGTAGTATAGATATGGAGACCCAGTACTTC. It encodes CASSIDMETQYF.

The J gene is TRBJ2-2, the V gene TRBV11-2, with no clear D. The CDR3 is made up of 15 amino acids. Trimming took 4 bases from V and 2 from J, leaving 11 bases between them. Germline CDR1 and CDR2: SGHAT and FQNNGV. The CDR3 loop is CASSSTRLNTGELFF. The DNA of the CDR3 is TGTGCCAGCAGCTCTACTCGACTTAACACCGGGGAGCTGTTTTTT.

This chain joins TRBV19 and TRBJ1-5; TRBD1 is a possible D gene (6 bases). CDR1 and CDR2 (germline): LNHDA, SQIVND (reference sequence). The CDR3 sequence is 16 residues long. The germline V and J ends were trimmed by 5 bases and 2 bases, with 16 bases remaining between them. The CDR3 DNA sequence: TGTGCCAGTAGTCCCATGTTGGGGGCCGGCAATCAGCCCCAGCATTTT. It encodes CASSPMLGAGNQPQHF.

This clone was observed a single time. CDR3 residues: CASSDPRTPWPPGQYF. Written as DNA, the CDR3 is TGTGCCAGCAGTGACCCGAGGACACCTTGGCCCCCTGGGCAGTACTTC. The rearrangement links TRBV6-4 to TRBJ2-7; TRBD1 is a possible D gene (5 bases). This CDR3 is built from 16 residues. The V and J ends lost 2 bases and 9 bases respectively, with 23 bases between them. Germline V gene lookup returns CDR1 MRHNA and CDR2 SNTAGT.

The chain links TRBV13 to TRBJ1-4; D perhaps matches TRBD1 (6 bases). V was trimmed by 5 bases and J by 5 bases, leaving 9 bases between them. This CDR3 is 13 amino acids long. Germline V gene lookup returns CDR1 PRHDT and CDR2 FYEKMQ (reference sequence). The DNA of the CDR3 is TGTGCCAGCAGCCCCACAGGGAATGAAAAACTGTTTTTT. This sequence encodes CASSPTGNEKLFF.

This clone was counted a few times. This chain connects TRBV6-5 to TRBJ2-7; D possibly corresponds to TRBD2 (6 bases). The CDR3 is 14 residues long. Germline CDR1 and CDR2: MNHEY and SVGAGI. V was clipped by 6 bases and J by 0 bases, with 12 bases between them. As DNA, the CDR3 is TGTGCCAGCAGACTGGCGGGGTCCTCCTACGAGCAGTACTTC. Translated, it gives CASRLAGSSYEQYF.

The rearrangement joins TRBV25-1 to TRBJ2-5; 8 nucleotides match TRBD2. Germline values: CDR1 MGHDK, CDR2 SYGVNS. The CDR3 covers 16 residues. The trim removed 5 bases at V and 4 bases at J, leaving 12 bases unmatched. DNA for the CDR3: TGTGCCAGCAGTCCATGGGTCCGACGGGAGGGAGAGACCCAGTACTTC. This sequence encodes CASSPWVRREGETQYF.

V usage is TRBV28 and J usage is TRBJ2-7, with D possibly TRBD1 on 6 matching bases. Trimming shortened V by 8 bases and J by 1 base, and 18 bases separated the two germline ends. The CDR3 length is 15 residues. The germline V gene encodes CDR1 MDHEN and CDR2 SYDVKM. CDR3 DNA: TGTGCCAGCTCTCCAGGAGGACAGCCTTCCTACGAGCAGTACTTC. This encodes CASSPGGQPSYEQYF.

This clone was observed a few times. This chain links TRBV6-5 with TRBJ2-7, with D tentatively TRBD2 (6 bases). Germline CDR1 and CDR2: MNHEY and SVGAGI. Trimming took 6 bases from V and 4 from J, leaving 16 bases between them. This CDR3 comprises 14 residues. For the CDR3, the DNA is TGTGCCAGCAGAGTTCAGGGTGGGGGGTACGAGCAGTACTTC. As protein: CASRVQGGGYEQYF.

This clone was seen only a few times. V usage is TRBV2 and J usage is TRBJ2-3, with D unresolved. The CDR3 is 13 amino acids. V was clipped by 4 bases and J by 5 bases, with 10 bases between them. Germline lookup yields CDR1 SNHLY and CDR2 FYNNEI. CDR3 sequence (DNA): TGTGCCAGCAGTGGACTCACGGGAGATACGCAGTATTTT. Protein sequence: CASSGLTGDTQYF.

This clone was counted between two and nine times. V usage is TRBV6-1 and J usage is TRBJ1-5, with D perhaps TRBD1 (5 bases). CDR1 MNHNS and CDR2 SASEGT come from the germline V gene. V dropped 6 bases and J dropped 3 bases, with 12 bases sitting between them. This CDR3 has 14 residues. The DNA of the CDR3 is TGTGCCAGCAGAGTTCTGGGACTCAATCAGCCCCAGCATTTT. Translation gives CASRVLGLNQPQHF.

This clone was detected a few times. The chain recombines TRBV10-3 with TRBJ1-2, with TRBD1 matching over 7 bases. The V gene end was trimmed by 3 bases and the J gene end by 5 bases; junction bases not matched to a gene: 12. This CDR3 is built from 16 residues. Germline CDR1 ENHRY, CDR2 SYGVKD. CDR3 region: CAISDPRQGSLYGYTF. For the CDR3, the DNA is TGTGCCATCAGTGACCCGCGACAGGGATCTTTGTATGGCTACACCTTC.

This clone was recorded once. V usage is TRBV4-2 and J usage is TRBJ1-2, with D uncertain. The CDR3 spans 11 residues. CDR1 is LGHNA, CDR2 YNFKEQ, per germline. V lost 1 base, J lost 8 bases, and 5 bases lay in between. The CDR3 DNA reads as TGTGCCAGCAGCCAAGGGGCCGGCTACACCTTC. Translating gives CASSQGAGYTF.